This T cell receptor beta chain was identified in a study of cytomegalovirus exposure and HLA in healthy donors. Study outcomes and limitations: It was 164 TCR beta chains that were listed as cytomegalovirus-associated. In vitro confirmation showed a few CMV-associated chains to be CMV antigen specific. The sole available immune exposure information was CMV serostatus. A later analysis associated about 18,000 TCR beta sequences with HLA alleles at a 0.05 false discovery rate.

The CDR3 is 13 residues long. Germline values: CDR1 KGHSH, CDR2 LQKENI. V lost 3 bases, J lost 2 bases, and 8 bases lay in between. Use of 60 Vbeta and 13 Jbeta primers characterized the PCR. Method: immunoSEQ multiplex PCR; TCRdb's copy keeps in-frame clones and lacks some. The sample carries 150,000 to 200,000 clones, 60% to 80% recorded once. A note on this clone: Antigen specificity is unknown.

The TCR comes from a woman between 45 and 65 years old in good health and CMV-seropositive. The sequencing input was PBMCs. The J gene is TRBJ2-7, the V gene TRBV18, with a tentative D call TRBD1 (6 bases). CDR3 sequence (DNA): TGTGCCAGCTCACCGGGACAAACCTACGAGCAGTACTTC. Its protein is CASSPGQTYEQYF.